A single sample is the source of the 23 T cell receptor beta chains below, sequenced in a study of PD-1 blockade in classical Hodgkin lymphoma. Only in-frame clones appear in the TCRdb table, and some are missing; sequencing was by immunoSEQ multiplex PCR. The profile shows tens of thousands of clones, 80% of them singletons. Time point denoted: cycle 4 day 1 (C4D1), after five to seven weeks of nivolumab. Each patient's relapse followed autologous stem cell transplantation, and brentuximab vedotin exposure varied. Magnetic negative selection was used to purify CD4+ T cells from PBMCs that had been thawed. Sequencing used CD4+ T cells from blood, obtained before the fourth cycle of nivolumab. The receptors originated from a human donor with classical Hodgkin lymphoma.

The chain combines TRBV7-2 with TRBJ2-2; D unclear. V was cut by 1 base and J by 2 bases, with 8 bases left in between. The CDR3 spans 15 residues. CDR1 is SGHTA, CDR2 FQGNSA, per germline. CDR3 sequence reads: CASSLGRVNTGELFF. CDR3 in DNA: TGTGCCAGCAGCTTAGGTCGTGTAAACACCGGGGAGCTGTTTTTT.

The V gene is TRBV11-3, the J gene TRBJ2-3; D may match TRBD1 or TRBD2 (5 bases each). CDR3 length: 14 residues. V was trimmed by 5 bases and J by 2 bases, leaving 11 bases between them. CDR1 and CDR2 (germline): SGHNT, YENEEA. DNA of the CDR3: TGTGCCAGCAGCCCAGGGCTAGCCACAGATACGCAGTATTTT. Translating it yields CASSPGLATDTQYF. The whole variable domain, remainder taken from reference TRBV11-3 and TRBJ2-3, is EAGVVQSPRYKIIEKKQPVAFWCNPISGHNTLYWYLQNLGQGPELLIRYENEEAVDDSQLPKDRFSAERLKGVDSTLKIQPAELGDSAVYLCASSPGLATDTQYFGPGTRLTVL.

The chain recombines TRBV18 with TRBJ1-1; D gene unclear. V lost 3 bases to trimming and J lost 7 bases, with 12 bases between them. Germline lookup yields CDR1 KGHSH and CDR2 LQKENI. The CDR3 is 13 amino acids. CDR3 nucleotide sequence: TGTGCCAGCTCACCCCAGGACGGAAATGAAGCTTTCTTT. Residues: CASSPQDGNEAFF.

J is TRBJ2-1 and V is TRBV4-2; 12 bases align to TRBD2. Trimming cost V 5 bases and J 4 bases; bases outside gene matches: 3. Germline V gene lookup returns CDR1 LGHNA and CDR2 YNFKEQ. This CDR3 has 15 amino acids. CDR3 nucleotide sequence: TGTGCCAGCAGCGCAACTAGCGGGGGGTACAATGAGCAGTTCTTC. Protein product: CASSATSGGYNEQFF.

This sequence joins TRBV10-3 and TRBJ1-2; TRBD1 aligns across 8 bases. V dropped 6 bases and J dropped 3; count of bases not matched to a gene: 3. From germline, CDR1 is ENHRY and CDR2 SYGVKD. This CDR3 is 13 amino acids long. CDR3 nucleotides: TGTGCCATCAGCATACAGGGGGACTATGGCTACACCTTC. Translated, it gives CAISIQGDYGYTF.

The sample holds one count of this clone. The chain is built from TRBV7-2 and TRBJ2-5; D not resolved. Germline CDR1 is SGHTA and CDR2 is FQGNSA. The V end lost 2 bases, the J end lost 1 base, and 11 bases lay between the germline ends. This CDR3 has 15 amino acids. DNA of the CDR3: TGTGCCAGCAGCTTAAATCTAGGGTTCCAAGAGACCCAGTACTTC. This encodes CASSLNLGFQETQYF.

Judged by abundance, this clone is medium-sized. Within the sample, other DNA sequences also encode this same CDR3. The chain uses TRBV7-2 and TRBJ1-1, with a possible D match to TRBD1 (6 bases). Trimming removed 2 bases at V and 4 bases at J, with 8 bases between. Germline V CDR1 and CDR2: SGHTA, FQGNSA. The CDR3 has 13 amino acids. The CDR3 nucleotides read TGTGCCAGCAGCTTACAGGGGAGCACTGAAGCTTTCTTT. Its protein product is CASSLQGSTEAFF. Full variable domain (missing parts from reference TRBV7-2 and TRBJ1-1): GAGVSQSPSNKVTEKGKDVELRCDPISGHTALYWYRQSLGQGLEFLIYFQGNSAPDKSGLPSDRFSAERTGGSVSTLTIQRTQQEDSAVYLCASSLQGSTEAFFGQGTRLTVV.

The chain combines TRBV19 with TRBJ2-1, with D perhaps matching TRBD1 (6 bases). CDR3 length equals 16 residues. Trimming took off 1 base at V and 10 bases at J, with 20 bases between the two ends. Germline loops: CDR1 LNHDA, CDR2 SQIVND (reference sequence). DNA for the CDR3: TGTGCCAGTAGTATAGGTAGAGACAGGCCCACGGGAGAGCAGTTCTTC. Its translation is CASSIGRDRPTGEQFF.

The chain joins TRBV5-5 to TRBJ1-2; D perhaps matches TRBD1 (5 bases). The CDR3 is 16 amino acids. Germline CDR1 SGHKS, CDR2 YYEKEE (reference sequence). V gave up 2 bases and J gave up 2 bases, with 16 bases separating them. The chain's CDR3 is CASSLDTGTGNYGYTF. The CDR3 coding sequence is TGTGCCAGCAGCTTAGACACCGGGACGGGAAACTATGGCTACACCTTC.

This chain uses TRBV30 with TRBJ2-4; D call uncertain. There are 11 residues in the CDR3. Germline V gene data show CDR1 as GTSNPN and CDR2 as SVGIG (reference sequence). Trimming left V 0 bases short and J 6 bases short, with 3 bases between. The chain's CDR3 is CAWSVLNIQYF. In DNA form, the CDR3 reads TGTGCCTGGAGTGTACTAAACATTCAGTACTTC.

The chain recombines TRBV28 with TRBJ2-1, with no clear D. This CDR3 spans 11 amino acids. CDR1 and CDR2 (germline): MDHEN, SYDVKM. Trimming pared 8 bases from V and 6 bases from J, leaving 8 bases between. The CDR3 DNA is TGTGCCAGCTCTTTTTTCAATGAGCAGTTCTTC. Amino acid sequence: CASSFFNEQFF.

The chain links TRBV29-1 to TRBJ2-2; no clear D. This CDR3 spans 11 amino acids. The germline V gene has CDR1 SQVTM and CDR2 ANQGSEA. V lost 5 bases to trimming and J lost 6 bases, with 7 bases between them. This chain's CDR3 is CSVHQSGELFF. In DNA, the CDR3 is TGCAGCGTTCACCAGTCCGGGGAGCTGTTTTTT.

This clone was detected once. V and J are TRBV6-5 and TRBJ1-2; 8 nucleotides match TRBD1. Germline V CDR1 and CDR2: MNHEY, SVGAGI. This CDR3 contains 13 residues. The J segment lost 7 bases and the V segment lost 5 bases, leaving 6 bases of the junction unmatched. The CDR3 sequence is CASSAQGQAGYTF. The CDR3 nucleotides read TGTGCCAGCAGTGCACAGGGACAGGCTGGCTACACCTTC.

This clone was counted a single time. This chain connects TRBV7-2 to TRBJ1-1; a possible D gene is TRBD1 (6 bases). The V gene's germline CDR1 is SGHTA and CDR2 FQGNSA. Between the trimmed V and J ends, which lost 5 bases and 3 bases, there was a span of 10 bases. The CDR3 loop spans 13 amino acids. The CDR3 nucleotides read TGTGCCAGCAGCCCAGGGGTGGACACTGAAGCTTTCTTT. Translation: CASSPGVDTEAFF.

The chain has TRBV7-8 and TRBJ2-5; no clear D. V lost 2 bases and J 5 bases, leaving 3 bases between the germline ends. Germline V lookup: CDR1 SGHVS, CDR2 FQNEAQ. CDR3 length: 11 residues. The CDR3 DNA is TGTGCCAGCAGCTTAATGGAGACCCAGTACTTC. It specifies CASSLMETQYF.

Comment on this clone: At one end the junction does not follow the germline gene, possibly because of a read error. The V gene is TRBV7-7, the J gene TRBJ2-5; D gene ambiguous. CDR1 and CDR2 (germline): SSHAT, FNYEAQ (reference sequence). This CDR3 is 13 amino acids long. For the CDR3, the DNA is TGTGCTAGCAGCTTAGCACAGCAAGAGACCCAGTACTTC. Protein product: CASSLAQQETQYF.

The chain is built from TRBV2 and TRBJ1-5, with 11 bases identical to TRBD1. The CDR3 runs to 14 residues. CDR1 SNHLY and CDR2 FYNNEI come from the germline V gene. J was trimmed by 6 bases and V by 4 bases; bases with no gene match: 2. CDR3 sequence (DNA): TGTGCCAGCAGTGGGACAGGGGGCGTTCAGCCCCAGCATTTT. Translation gives CASSGTGGVQPQHF.

This clone was picked up one time. The genes are TRBV7-2 and TRBJ2-7; 7 bases map to TRBD1. The germline V gene has CDR1 SGHTA and CDR2 FQGNSA. There are 15 residues in the CDR3. The J segment lost 1 base and the V segment lost 2 bases, leaving 5 bases of the junction unmatched. The CDR3 region is CASSLSGQKSYEQYF. The CDR3, as DNA: TGTGCCAGCAGCTTATCGGGACAGAAATCCTACGAGCAGTACTTC.

The chain links TRBV18 to TRBJ2-3, with D perhaps assigned TRBD1 or TRBD2 (7 bases each). Germline lookup yields CDR1 KGHSH and CDR2 LQKENI. V gave up 2 bases and J gave up 8 bases, with 14 bases separating them. The CDR3 runs 14 residues. In DNA form, the CDR3 reads TGTGCCAGCTCACCAGAGACAGGGAGGGGTACGCAGTATTTT. Residues: CASSPETGRGTQYF.

The chain combines TRBV7-3 with TRBJ1-2; D not certain. Germline CDR1 is SGHTA and CDR2 is FQGTGA. V lost 5 bases to trimming and J lost 8 bases, with 18 bases between them. The CDR3 contains 14 residues. The CDR3 nucleotides are TGTGCCAGCAGCGCCACCGGAGGGATCTCAGGCTACACCTTC. This gives the protein CASSATGGISGYTF.

This sequence joins TRBV10-3 and TRBJ1-2; D unresolved. The CDR3 loop spans 15 amino acids. Germline loops: CDR1 ENHRY, CDR2 SYGVKD. Between the trimmed V and J ends, which lost 0 bases and 2 bases, there was a span of 10 bases. CDR3 bases: TGTGCCATCAGTGAGTCGCTAGGGCTGAACTATGGCTACACCTTC. The encoded protein is CAISESLGLNYGYTF.

The J gene is TRBJ1-2, the V gene TRBV2; TRBD1 might be the D (5 bases). The CDR3 has 11 amino acids. The germline gives CDR1 SNHLY, CDR2 FYNNEI. V was pared by 5 bases and J by 5 bases, with 6 bases between. This CDR3 is CASSSGYGYTF. Here the CDR3 DNA reads TGTGCCAGCAGTTCAGGGTATGGCTACACCTTC.

The rearrangement uses TRBV7-2 and TRBJ1-1; D might be TRBD1 (5 bases). CDR3 length: 13 amino acids. The V end was cut by 5 bases, the J end by 1 base, with 8 bases between. CDR1 is SGHTA, CDR2 FQGNSA, per germline. CDR3 DNA: TGTGCCAGCAGCATACAGGAGAACACTGAAGCTTTCTTT. Its protein product is CASSIQENTEAFF.